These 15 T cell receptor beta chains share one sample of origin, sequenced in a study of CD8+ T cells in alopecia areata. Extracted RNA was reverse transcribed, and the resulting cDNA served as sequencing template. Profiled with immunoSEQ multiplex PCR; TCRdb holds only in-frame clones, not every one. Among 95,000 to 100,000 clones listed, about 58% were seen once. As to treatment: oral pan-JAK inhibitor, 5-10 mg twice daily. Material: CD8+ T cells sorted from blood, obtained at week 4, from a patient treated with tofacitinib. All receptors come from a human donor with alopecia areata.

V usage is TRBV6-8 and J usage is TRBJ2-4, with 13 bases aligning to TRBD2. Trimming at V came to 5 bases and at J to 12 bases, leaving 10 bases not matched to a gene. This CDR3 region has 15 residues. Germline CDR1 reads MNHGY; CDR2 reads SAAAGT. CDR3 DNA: TGTGCCAGCAGTCCCACTAGCGGGGGGGGCCACCCTCAGTACTTC. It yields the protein CASSPTSGGGHPQYF.

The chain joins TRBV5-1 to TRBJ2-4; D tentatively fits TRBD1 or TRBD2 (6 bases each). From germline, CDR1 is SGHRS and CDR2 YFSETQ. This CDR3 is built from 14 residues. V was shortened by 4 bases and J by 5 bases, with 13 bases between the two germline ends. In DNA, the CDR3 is TGCGCCAGCAGCCCCCCGGGGGCTGAAAACATTCAGTACTTC. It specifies CASSPPGAENIQYF. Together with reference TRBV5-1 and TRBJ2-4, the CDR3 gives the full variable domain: KAGVTQTPRYLIKTRGQQVTLSCSPISGHRSVSWYQQTPGQGLQFLFEYFSETQRNKGNFPGRFSGRQFSNSRSEMNVSTLELGDSALYLCASSPPGAENIQYFGAGTRLSVL.

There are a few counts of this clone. CDR3 protein: CASSQAGGRVGEPQHF. The CDR3 bases are TGCGCCAGCAGCCAAGCAGGTGGTAGGGTAGGGGAGCCCCAGCATTTT. J is TRBJ1-5 and V is TRBV4-1; weak D call: TRBD1 (5 bases). V dropped 1 base and J dropped 8 bases, with 18 bases sitting between them. CDR1 and CDR2 (germline): MGHRA, YSYEKL. The length of the CDR3 is 16 residues.

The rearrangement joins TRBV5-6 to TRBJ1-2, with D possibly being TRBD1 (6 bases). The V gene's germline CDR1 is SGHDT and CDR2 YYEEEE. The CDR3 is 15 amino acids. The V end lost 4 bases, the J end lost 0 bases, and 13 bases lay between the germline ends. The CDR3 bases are TGTGCCAGCAGCACGGACAGTCAACCTAACTATGGCTACACCTTC. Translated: CASSTDSQPNYGYTF. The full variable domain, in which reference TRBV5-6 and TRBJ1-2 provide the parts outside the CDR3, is DAGVTQSPTHLIKTRGQQVTLRCSPKSGHDTVSWYQQALGQGPQFIFQYYEEEERQRGNFPDRFSGHQFPNYSSELNVNALLLGDSALYLCASSTDSQPNYGYTFGSGTRLTVV.

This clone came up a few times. The CDR3: CSDLSDRGHNSPLHF. The CDR3 nucleotides are TGCAGCGACCTTTCGGACAGGGGCCATAATTCACCCCTCCACTTT. The V gene is TRBV29-1, the J gene TRBJ1-6; the match to TRBD1 covers 9 bases. V trimming: 7 bases; J trimming: 5 bases; junction bases outside the gene matches: 9. Germline CDR1 is SQVTM and CDR2 is ANQGSEA. The CDR3 is made up of 15 amino acids.

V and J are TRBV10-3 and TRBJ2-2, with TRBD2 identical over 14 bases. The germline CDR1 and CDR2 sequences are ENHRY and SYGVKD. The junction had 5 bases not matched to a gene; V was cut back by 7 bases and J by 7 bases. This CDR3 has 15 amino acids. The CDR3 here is CAIKGLAGDIGELFF. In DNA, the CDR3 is TGTGCCATCAAGGGACTAGCGGGAGACATCGGGGAGCTGTTTTTT.

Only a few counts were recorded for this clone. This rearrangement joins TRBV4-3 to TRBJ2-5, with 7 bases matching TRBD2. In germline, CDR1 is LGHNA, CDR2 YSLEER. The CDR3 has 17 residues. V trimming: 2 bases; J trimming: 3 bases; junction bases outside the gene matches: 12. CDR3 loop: CASSQKPSGEAKETQYF. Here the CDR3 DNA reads TGCGCCAGCAGCCAAAAGCCTAGCGGTGAAGCCAAAGAGACCCAGTACTTC.

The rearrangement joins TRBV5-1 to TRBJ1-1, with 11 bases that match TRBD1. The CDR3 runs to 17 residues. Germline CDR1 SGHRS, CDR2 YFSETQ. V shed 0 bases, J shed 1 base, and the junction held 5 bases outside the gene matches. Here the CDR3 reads CASSLDGTGGWNTEAFF. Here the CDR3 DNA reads TGCGCCAGCAGCTTGGACGGGACAGGGGGATGGAACACTGAAGCTTTCTTT.

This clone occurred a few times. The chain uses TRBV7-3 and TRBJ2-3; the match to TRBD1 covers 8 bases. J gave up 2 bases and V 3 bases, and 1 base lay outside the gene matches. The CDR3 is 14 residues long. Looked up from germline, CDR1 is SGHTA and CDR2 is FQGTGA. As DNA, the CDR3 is TGTGCCAGCAGCTTGGACAGGGACACAGATACGCAGTATTTT. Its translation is CASSLDRDTDTQYF.

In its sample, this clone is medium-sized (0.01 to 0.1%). The CDR3 spells CASSGEGLDTEAFF. The CDR3 DNA reads TGTGCCAGCAGCGGCGAGGGTTTGGACACTGAAGCTTTCTTT. The gene calls are TRBV7-8 and TRBJ1-1; D is ambiguous. CDR3 length: 14 residues. The germline gives CDR1 SGHVS, CDR2 FQNEAQ. Deletions cut 5 bases from V and 3 bases from J, with 13 bases between.

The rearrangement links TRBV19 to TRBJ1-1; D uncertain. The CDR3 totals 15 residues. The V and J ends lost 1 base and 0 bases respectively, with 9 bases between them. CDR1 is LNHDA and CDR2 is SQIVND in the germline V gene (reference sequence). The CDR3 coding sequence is TGTGCCAGTAGTATAGGTTGGCGGATGAACACTGAAGCTTTCTTT. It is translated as CASSIGWRMNTEAFF.

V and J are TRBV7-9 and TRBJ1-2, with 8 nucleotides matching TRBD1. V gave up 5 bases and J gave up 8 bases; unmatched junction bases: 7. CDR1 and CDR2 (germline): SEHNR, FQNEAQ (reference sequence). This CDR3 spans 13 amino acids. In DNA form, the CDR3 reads TGTGCCAGCAGCGAAACGACAGGGGACGGCTACACCTTC. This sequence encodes CASSETTGDGYTF.

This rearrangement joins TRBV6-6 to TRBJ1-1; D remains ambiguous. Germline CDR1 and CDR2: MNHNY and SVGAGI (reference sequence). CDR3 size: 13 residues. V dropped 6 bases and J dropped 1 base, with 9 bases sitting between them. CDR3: CASRTTGNTEAFF. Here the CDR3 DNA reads TGTGCCAGCAGAACGACGGGGAACACTGAAGCTTTCTTT.

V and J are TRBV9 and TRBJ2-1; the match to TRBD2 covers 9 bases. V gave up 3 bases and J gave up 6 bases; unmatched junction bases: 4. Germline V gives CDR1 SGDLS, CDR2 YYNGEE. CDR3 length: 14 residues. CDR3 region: CASSAGTSFNEQFF. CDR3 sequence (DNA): TGTGCCAGCAGCGCGGGGACTAGCTTCAATGAGCAGTTCTTC. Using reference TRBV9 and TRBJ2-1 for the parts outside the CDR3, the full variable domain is DSGVTQTPKHLITATGQRVTLRCSPRSGDLSVYWYQQSLDQGLQFLIQYYNGEERAKGNILERFSAQQFPDLHSELNLSSLELGDSALYFCASSAGTSFNEQFFGPGTRLTVL.

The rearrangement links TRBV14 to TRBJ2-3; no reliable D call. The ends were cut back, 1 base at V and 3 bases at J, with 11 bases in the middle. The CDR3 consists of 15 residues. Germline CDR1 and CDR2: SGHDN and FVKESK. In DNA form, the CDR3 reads TGTGCCAGCAGCCAAGTGACTTACACGACAGATACGCAGTATTTT. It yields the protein CASSQVTYTTDTQYF.